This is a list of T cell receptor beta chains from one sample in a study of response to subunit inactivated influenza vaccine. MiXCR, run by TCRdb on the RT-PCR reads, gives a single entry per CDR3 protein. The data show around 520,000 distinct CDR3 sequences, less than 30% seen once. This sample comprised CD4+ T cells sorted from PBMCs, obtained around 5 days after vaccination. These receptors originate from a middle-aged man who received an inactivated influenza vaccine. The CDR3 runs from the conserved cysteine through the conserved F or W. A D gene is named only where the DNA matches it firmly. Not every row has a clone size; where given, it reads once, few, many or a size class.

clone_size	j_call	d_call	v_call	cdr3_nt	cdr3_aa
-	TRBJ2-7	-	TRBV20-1	TGCAGTGCTAGTGACAGGTTTTCCTACGAGCAGTACTTC	CSASDRFSYEQYF
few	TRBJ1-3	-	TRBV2	TGTGCCAGCAGTGAACAGGGGACTGGAAACACCATATATTTT	CASSEQGTGNTIYF
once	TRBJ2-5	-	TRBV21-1	TGTGCCAGCAGCAAAGCACCTAGCGGGAGAAGTGAGACCCAGTACTTC	CASSKAPSGRSETQYF
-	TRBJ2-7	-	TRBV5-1	TGCGCCAGCAGCTTGTCTTCAGGGTTTGACGAGCAGTACTTC	CASSLSSGFDEQYF
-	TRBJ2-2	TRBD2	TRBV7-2	TGTGCCAGCAGCTTAGTAGCGGGGGGCAACACCGGGGAGCTGTTTTTT	CASSLVAGGNTGELFF
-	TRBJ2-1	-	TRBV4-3	TGCGCCAGCAGCCAAGGGGTGGGTTTGTCCTACAATGAGCAGTTCTTC	CASSQGVGLSYNEQFF
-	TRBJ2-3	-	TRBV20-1	TGCAGTGCTTTCTTGGGCGGGAACTCAGATACGCAGTATTTT	CSAFLGGNSDTQYF
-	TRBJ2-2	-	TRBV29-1	TGCAGCGTTGGCAATGGCGGGGAGCTGTTTTTT	CSVGNGGELFF
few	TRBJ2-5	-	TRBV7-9	TGTGCCAGCAGCTTCGTTGAAGAGACCCAGTACTTC	CASSFVEETQYF
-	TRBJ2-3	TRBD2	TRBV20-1	TGCAGTGCTAGAGATCAACTAGCGGGGGGTCAGAGCACAGATACGCAGTATTTT	CSARDQLAGGQSTDTQYF
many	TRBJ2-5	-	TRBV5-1	TGCGCCAGCAATAGTCTAGTGGGGCAGCAAGAGACCCAGTACTTC	CASNSLVGQQETQYF
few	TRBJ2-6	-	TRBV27	TGTGCCAGCAGTTTAGAGTTCTCTGGGGCCAACGTCCTGACTTTC	CASSLEFSGANVLTF
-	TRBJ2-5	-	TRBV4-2	TGTGCCAGCAGCCCAAGGAGACAGCCCCAAGAGACCCAGTACTTC	CASSPRRQPQETQYF
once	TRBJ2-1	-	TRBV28	TGTGCCAGCAGTCCCCACCCGAGCCGGCCCTCCTACAATGAGCAGTTCTTC	CASSPHPSRPSYNEQFF
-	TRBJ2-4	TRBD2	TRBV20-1	TGCAGTGCTGGATTAGCGGGTGGCAAAAACATTCAGTACTTC	CSAGLAGGKNIQYF
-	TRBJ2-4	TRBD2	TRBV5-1	TGCGCCAGCAGCCCCCGGGGAGCGGGAGGGCTCGTGGTCAAAAACATTCAGTACTTC	CASSPRGAGGLVVKNIQYF
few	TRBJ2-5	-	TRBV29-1	TGCAGCGTTGAGGGGGGTGAGAAGACCCAGTACTTC	CSVEGGEKTQYF
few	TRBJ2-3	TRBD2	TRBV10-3	TGTGCCATCAGAGACTCTAGCGGGAGGATGACAGATACGCAGTATTTT	CAIRDSSGRMTDTQYF
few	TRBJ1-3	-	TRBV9	TGTGCCAGCAGCGTTTCACCGGAGGAAAGCACCATATATTTT	CASSVSPEESTIYF
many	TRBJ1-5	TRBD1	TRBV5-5	TGTGCCAGCAGCTTGGTTCCAGGGGGAGGTCAGCCCCAGCATTTT	CASSLVPGGGQPQHF
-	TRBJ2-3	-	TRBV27	TGTGCCAGCAGTTTTTTGAGGAAAGGGCTTTCCACAGATACGCAGTATTTT	CASSFLRKGLSTDTQYF
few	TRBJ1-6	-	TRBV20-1	TGCAGTGCTCACCCGGGGTCGGGGGGAAATTCACCCCTCCACTTT	CSAHPGSGGNSPLHF
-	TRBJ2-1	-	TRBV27	TGTGCCAGCAGCACTGGGCTTCCAGGAAGGAATGAGCAGTTCTTC	CASSTGLPGRNEQFF